This T cell receptor (beta chain) appears in the sequencing data of a study of CD8 T cells in ankylosing spondylitis. A quantitative 5'-RACE method, one with molecular barcodes, was used to make TCR beta libraries. TCRdb recomputed calls from the 5' RACE reads with MiXCR, one row per CDR3 protein. The table lists around 150,000 distinct CDR3 sequences, under 55% of them singletons. This TCR was sampled from a male donor with ankylosing spondylitis. The specimen sequenced was synovial fluid, either unsorted or a sorted T cell fraction (not recorded which).

Here the CDR3 DNA reads TGTGCCAGCACCCTCAGGGGGAGTGCTAATGAAAAACTGTTTTTT. It translates to CASTLRGSANEKLFF. V is TRBV4-2 and J is TRBJ1-4, with 7 bases identical to TRBD1. V was clipped by 7 bases and J by 3 bases; unmatched bases: 8. The V gene's germline CDR1 is LGHNA and CDR2 YNFKEQ. The CDR3 loop spans 15 amino acids.